The 9 T cell receptor beta chains below come from one sample, sequenced in a study of cytomegalovirus exposure and HLA in healthy donors. PCR involved 60 Vbeta and 13 Jbeta primers. This table comes from immunoSEQ multiplex PCR, and its TCRdb copy is limited to in-frame clones, with some not included. The sample has 40,000 or so clones, roughly 81% seen once. The specimen sequenced was PBMCs. All receptors come from a man aged 25-40 years in good health and CMV-seronegative.

The chain recombines TRBV13 with TRBJ2-3, with D perhaps matching TRBD2 (5 bases). Between the trimmed V and J ends, which lost 5 bases and 2 bases, there was a span of 17 bases. From germline, CDR1 is PRHDT and CDR2 FYEKMQ (reference sequence). The CDR3 extends over 16 amino acids. The CDR3 DNA reads as TGTGCCAGCAGCCCCTACGAATCGGGGTTCACAGATACGCAGTATTTT. Amino acid sequence: CASSPYESGFTDTQYF.

This chain links TRBV7-8 with TRBJ2-7; TRBD2 matches 9 bases. The CDR3 contains 14 residues. Germline-derived CDR1 and CDR2 are SGHVS and FQNEAQ. V shed 5 bases and J 5 bases; nucleotides not matched to a gene: 7. CDR3 protein: CASSLGTSFDEQYF. The CDR3 DNA follows: TGTGCCAGCAGCCTCGGGACTAGCTTCGACGAGCAGTACTTC.

The gene calls are TRBV27 and TRBJ2-1; D is ambiguous. The germline V gene has CDR1 MNHEY and CDR2 SMNVEV (reference sequence). The CDR3 is made up of 13 amino acids. With 8 bases removed from V and 3 bases from J, the gap between germline ends came to 11 bases. Here the CDR3 reads CASSLVVYNEQFF. CDR3 in DNA: TGTGCCAGCTCTTTAGTCGTCTACAATGAGCAGTTCTTC.

This clone was seen more than once but under ten times. This chain connects TRBV7-8 to TRBJ1-3; TRBD1 agrees at 7 bases. The CDR3 consists of 19 residues. J gave up 0 bases and V 1 base, and 12 bases lay outside the gene matches. Germline assignment: CDR1 SGHVS and CDR2 FQNEAQ. CDR3 loop: CASSLVSAGQLFSGNTIYF. The DNA of the CDR3 is TGTGCCAGCAGCTTAGTGTCTGCGGGACAGCTTTTCTCTGGAAACACCATATATTTT.

The chain employs TRBV7-9 and TRBJ2-2, with 9 bases lining up with TRBD1. The germline V gene encodes CDR1 SEHNR and CDR2 FQNEAQ (reference sequence). With V trimmed by 5 bases and J by 5 bases, 9 bases remained unmatched. The CDR3 has 16 amino acids. CDR3 nucleotides: TGTGCCAGCAGCGACAACAGGGGGCCGGTGACCGGGGAGCTGTTTTTT. Its protein product is CASSDNRGPVTGELFF.

This clone was found a few times. J is TRBJ2-2 and V is TRBV11-3, with 13 bases matching TRBD2. CDR1 and CDR2 (germline): SGHNT, YENEEA. The CDR3 spans 17 residues. The J segment lost 2 bases and the V segment lost 7 bases, leaving 7 bases of the junction unmatched. CDR3 in amino acids: CASTRLAGGPNTGELFF. For the CDR3, the DNA is TGTGCCAGCACCAGACTAGCGGGGGGTCCAAACACCGGGGAGCTGTTTTTT.

This rearrangement joins TRBV28 to TRBJ2-1, with 7 nucleotides matching TRBD1. This CDR3 contains 16 residues. Germline V lookup: CDR1 MDHEN, CDR2 SYDVKM. V dropped 2 bases and J dropped 5; count of bases not matched to a gene: 9. The CDR3 DNA follows: TGTGCCAGCAGTTTAACCCCCGGGACAGAAGACAATGAGCAGTTCTTC. The encoded protein is CASSLTPGTEDNEQFF.

The genes are TRBV7-9 and TRBJ2-1; TRBD1 matches at 9 bases. The J segment lost 4 bases and the V segment lost 4 bases, leaving 2 bases of the junction unmatched. Germline V gene lookup returns CDR1 SEHNR and CDR2 FQNEAQ (reference sequence). The CDR3 spans 14 residues. The CDR3 DNA sequence: TGTGCCAGCAGCTCGGACAGGGGATACAATGAGCAGTTCTTC. Translated, it gives CASSSDRGYNEQFF.

The chain carries TRBV6-4 and TRBJ1-5; 10 bases are shared with TRBD1. The CDR3 has 17 amino acids. Germline assignment: CDR1 MRHNA and CDR2 SNTAGT. V lost 6 bases to trimming and J lost 5 bases; unmatched junction nucleotides: 13. This CDR3 is CASRGDRGFDFDQPQHF. The CDR3 bases are TGTGCCAGCAGAGGGGACAGGGGTTTCGATTTTGATCAGCCCCAGCATTTT.